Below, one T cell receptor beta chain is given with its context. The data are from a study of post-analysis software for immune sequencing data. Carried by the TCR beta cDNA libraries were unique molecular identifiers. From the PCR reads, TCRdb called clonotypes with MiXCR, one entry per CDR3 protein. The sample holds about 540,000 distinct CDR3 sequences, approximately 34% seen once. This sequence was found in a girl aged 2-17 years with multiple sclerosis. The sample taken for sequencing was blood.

The CDR3 DNA follows: TGTGCCAGCAGTGAGATAGCGGGGGGGCGAGAGACCCAGTACTTC. Protein sequence: CASSEIAGGRETQYF. The chain uses TRBV6-1 and TRBJ2-5, with 11 positions matching TRBD2. CDR3 size: 15 residues. J lost 4 bases, V lost 3 bases, and 4 bases had no gene match. Per the germline V gene, CDR1 is MNHNS and CDR2 is SASEGT.